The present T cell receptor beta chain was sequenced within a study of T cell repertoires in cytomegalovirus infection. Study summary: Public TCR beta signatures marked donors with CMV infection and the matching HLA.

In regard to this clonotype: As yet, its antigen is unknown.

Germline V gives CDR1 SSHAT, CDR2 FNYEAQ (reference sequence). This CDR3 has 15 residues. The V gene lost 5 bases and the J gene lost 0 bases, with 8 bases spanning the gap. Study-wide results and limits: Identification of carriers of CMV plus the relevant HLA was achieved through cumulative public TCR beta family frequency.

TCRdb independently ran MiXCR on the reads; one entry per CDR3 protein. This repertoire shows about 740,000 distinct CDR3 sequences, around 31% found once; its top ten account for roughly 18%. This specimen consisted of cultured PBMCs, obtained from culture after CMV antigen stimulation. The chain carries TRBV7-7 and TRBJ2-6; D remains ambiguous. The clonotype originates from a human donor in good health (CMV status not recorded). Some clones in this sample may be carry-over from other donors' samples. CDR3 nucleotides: TGTGCCAGCAGCCCGGTTATCTCTGGGGCCAACGTCCTGACTTTC. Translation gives CASSPVISGANVLTF.